These 27 T cell receptor beta chains were sequenced from one sample in a study of T cells in localized non-small cell lung cancer (TCRdb year 2020). The library was made by the immunoSEQ multiplex PCR assay. TCRdb retrieved this table from immuneACCESS and kept in-frame rearrangements only. Not all clones are present; in checked studies, unresolved V genes account for under half, and no reason is known for the remainder. The table for this sample lists 90,000 or so clones; roughly 87% of them were counted only once. About 15% of the sample is held by the ten biggest clonotypes. The sample was peripheral blood, taken before any cancer treatment. The receptor set was obtained from a man aged 40 to 75 with stage I squamous cell lung carcinoma.

The chain combines TRBV6-6 with TRBJ1-2; D remains ambiguous. Germline CDR1 reads MNHNY; CDR2 reads SVGAGI (reference sequence). This CDR3 comprises 15 residues. V was trimmed by 7 bases and J by 0 bases, leaving 15 bases between them. CDR3 region: CASTGDVGANYGYTF. The CDR3 nucleotides read TGTGCCAGCACCGGGGATGTGGGAGCTAACTATGGCTACACCTTC.

The chain couples TRBV2 to TRBJ2-1; D gene unclear. The germline V gene encodes CDR1 SNHLY and CDR2 FYNNEI. This CDR3 has 14 residues. The germline V and J ends were trimmed by 1 base and 10 bases, with 14 bases remaining between them. The CDR3 reads CASSEDSYNVEQFF. The CDR3 DNA is TGTGCCAGCAGTGAAGATTCCTACAATGTGGAGCAGTTCTTC.

The CDR3 protein is CASSLGYTVAGTGELFF. The CDR3 DNA reads TGTGCCAGCAGCTTGGGATATACAGTTGCTGGCACCGGGGAGCTGTTTTTT. The chain is built from TRBV11-3 and TRBJ2-2; D remains ambiguous. With 3 bases removed from V and 4 bases from J, the gap between germline ends came to 18 bases. Germline CDR1 is SGHNT and CDR2 is YENEEA. This CDR3 is built from 17 residues.

The chain recombines TRBV6-5 with TRBJ2-1; 8 positions agree with TRBD1. The CDR3 runs 12 residues. Germline CDR1 reads MNHEY; CDR2 reads SVGAGI. Trimming cost V 6 bases and J 5 bases; bases outside gene matches: 0. In nucleotides, the CDR3 is TGTGCCAGCAGGACAGGGGACAATGAGCAGTTCTTC. Residues: CASRTGDNEQFF.

This clone was detected only once. This sequence joins TRBV9 and TRBJ1-2; D may be TRBD1 (6 bases). V was cut by 4 bases and J by 1 base, with 17 bases left in between. The CDR3 is 16 residues long. The germline V gene has CDR1 SGDLS and CDR2 YYNGEE. CDR3 amino acids: CASSPRGHNLNYGYTF. Written as DNA, the CDR3 is TGTGCCAGCAGCCCGCGGGGACACAATCTTAACTATGGCTACACCTTC.

The CDR3 DNA follows: TGTGCCAGCAGGCCCCCGAATCACAATCAGCCCCAGCATTTT. The encoded protein is CASRPPNHNQPQHF. This chain uses TRBV6-5 with TRBJ1-5; unclear D gene. Germline V gene lookup returns CDR1 MNHEY and CDR2 SVGAGI. Between the trimmed V and J ends, which lost 6 bases and 3 bases, there was a span of 12 bases. The CDR3 covers 14 residues.

This clone qualifies as medium-sized. V usage is TRBV2 and J usage is TRBJ1-1; D gene unclear. Germline lookup yields CDR1 SNHLY and CDR2 FYNNEI. Trimming took off 6 bases at V and 4 bases at J, with 9 bases between the two ends. The CDR3 runs to 12 residues. CDR3 DNA sequence: TGTGCCAGCAGCACACAACCCACTGAAGCTTTCTTT. It yields the protein CASSTQPTEAFF.

This chain joins TRBV30 and TRBJ1-3; no definite D call. This CDR3 spans 16 amino acids. Per germline, CDR1 GTSNPN and CDR2 SVGIG (reference sequence). V was shortened by 2 bases and J by 0 bases, with 14 bases between the two germline ends. CDR3: CAWSSPVPISGNTIYF. Written as DNA, the CDR3 is TGTGCCTGGAGTTCCCCCGTCCCCATCTCTGGAAACACCATATATTTT.

The chain uses TRBV14 and TRBJ1-2; unclear D gene. The CDR3 spans 14 residues. Trimming removed 1 base at V and 10 bases at J, with 16 bases between. The germline gives CDR1 SGHDN, CDR2 FVKESK. The CDR3 nucleotides are TGTGCCAGCAGCCAAGCTTCCGCGGGAGCAGTCTACACCTTC. Its protein product is CASSQASAGAVYTF.

V and J are TRBV28 and TRBJ2-2; tentatively, D is TRBD1 (5 bases). Germline V CDR1 and CDR2: MDHEN, SYDVKM. V dropped 5 bases and J dropped 7 bases, with 17 bases sitting between them. CDR3 length: 15 residues. The CDR3 here is CASSPSRAFGGELFF. CDR3 in DNA: TGTGCCAGCAGTCCTTCCAGGGCATTCGGCGGGGAGCTGTTTTTT.

For the CDR3, the DNA is TGTGCCAGCAGCGCCGGACAGTTAGGTATGGGAGATGAAGCTTTCTTT. This encodes CASSAGQLGMGDEAFF. The chain links TRBV7-9 to TRBJ1-1; the D gene is possibly TRBD1 (6 bases). Trimming left V 5 bases short and J 7 bases short, with 23 bases between. Germline loops: CDR1 SEHNR, CDR2 FQNEAQ (reference sequence). The CDR3 spans 16 residues.

The rearrangement joins TRBV2 to TRBJ1-1; D possibly corresponds to TRBD1 (6 bases). CDR3 length: 17 amino acids. The V end lost 4 bases, the J end lost 0 bases, and 18 bases lay between the germline ends. Germline V CDR1 and CDR2: SNHLY, FYNNEI. Written as DNA, the CDR3 is TGTGCCAGCAGTGTTACCCCGGACAGAGCCATGAACACTGAAGCTTTCTTT. It is translated as CASSVTPDRAMNTEAFF.

The CDR3 DNA follows: TGTGCCAGCAGCTCTGGAGGGCAGGGCGCTAATGAAAAACTGTTTTTT. This encodes CASSSGGQGANEKLFF. The chain couples TRBV5-4 to TRBJ1-4; maybe TRBD1 (5 bases). Per germline, CDR1 SGHNT and CDR2 YYREEE (reference sequence). V lost 3 bases and J 3 bases, leaving 15 bases between the germline ends. The CDR3 length is 16 residues.

V gene TRBV12-2 combines with J gene TRBJ2-3; the listed D gene, TRBD2, was not tested against the DNA. TRBV12-2 is flagged as a pseudogene. The CDR3 contains 20 residues. CDR3 region: CASRDRKPGLAKVVTDTQYF. The CDR3 bases are TGTGCAAGTCGCGACCGAAAACCGGGACTAGCGAAGGTTGTCACAGATACGCAGTATTTT.

There are a few counts of this clone. The chain is built from TRBV7-9 and TRBJ1-6, with a tentative D call TRBD1 (5 bases). V was trimmed by 2 bases and J by 0 bases, leaving 11 bases between them. The CDR3 is 17 amino acids. CDR1 is SEHNR and CDR2 is FQNEAQ in the germline V gene (reference sequence). The CDR3 sequence is CASSLWGSASYNSPLHF. The CDR3 coding sequence is TGTGCCAGCAGCTTATGGGGGTCTGCCTCCTATAATTCACCCCTCCACTTT. The variable domain in full, completed from reference TRBV7-9 and TRBJ1-6, reads DTGVSQNPRHKITKRGQNVTFRCDPISEHNRLYWYRQTLGQGPEFLTYFQNEAQLEKSRLLSDRFSAERPKGSFSTLEIQRTEQGDSAMYLCASSLWGSASYNSPLHFGNGTRLTVT.

The rearrangement links TRBV11-2 to TRBJ1-2; D might be TRBD1 (6 bases). CDR3 length equals 14 residues. V was cut by 3 bases and J by 4 bases, with 12 bases left in between. Germline values: CDR1 SGHAT, CDR2 FQNNGV. CDR3: CASSFLEQGYGYTF. Here the CDR3 DNA reads TGTGCCAGCAGCTTCCTGGAACAGGGCTATGGCTACACCTTC.

This CDR3 reads CATRAGTQYF. The CDR3 DNA reads as TGTGCCACCAGGGCAGGTACGCAGTATTTT. The rearrangement links TRBV6-5 to TRBJ2-3, with D possibly TRBD1 on 5 matching bases. The CDR3 contains 10 residues. Trimming stripped 10 bases from V and 8 bases from J, with 10 bases between. CDR1 and CDR2 (germline): MNHEY, SVGAGI.

This sequence joins TRBV29-1 and TRBJ1-3, with a tentative D call TRBD1 (5 bases). The V gene's germline CDR1 is SQVTM and CDR2 ANQGSEA. V lost 7 bases and J 4 bases, leaving 11 bases between the germline ends. This CDR3 is 12 amino acids long. The CDR3 DNA follows: TGCAGCGCGGGGGTATCGGGAAACACCATATATTTT. It specifies CSAGVSGNTIYF.

CDR3 coding DNA: TGTGCCATCAGTGAGTCGACAGGGTCGACCTACGAGCAGTACTTC. Translated: CAISESTGSTYEQYF. The rearrangement links TRBV10-3 to TRBJ2-7; 7 bases align to TRBD1. The CDR3 extends over 15 amino acids. V lost 0 bases, J lost 2 bases, and 4 bases stayed unmatched. Germline CDR1 and CDR2: ENHRY and SYGVKD.

The chain links TRBV15 to TRBJ1-2; D gene unclear. The CDR3 is 15 residues long. CDR1 and CDR2 from the germline V gene are LNHNV and YYDKDF (reference sequence). Trimming cost V 0 bases and J 0 bases, with 8 bases left between them. CDR3 sequence reads: CATSRDMASNYGYTF. DNA for the CDR3: TGTGCCACCAGCAGAGATATGGCGTCTAACTATGGCTACACCTTC.

The V call is TRBV7-2, the J call TRBJ1-3; D unresolved. Germline V gene sequence: CDR1 SGHTA, CDR2 FQGNSA. Between the trimmed V and J ends, which lost 0 bases and 2 bases, there was a span of 11 bases. This CDR3 has 16 residues. The CDR3 bases are TGTGCCAGCAGCTTAGCAGGGTACAACACTGGAAACACCATATATTTT. This sequence encodes CASSLAGYNTGNTIYF. The whole variable domain, filled in from reference TRBV7-2 and TRBJ1-3, reads GAGVSQSPSNKVTEKGKDVELRCDPISGHTALYWYRQSLGQGLEFLIYFQGNSAPDKSGLPSDRFSAERTGGSVSTLTIQRTQQEDSAVYLCASSLAGYNTGNTIYFGEGSWLTVV.

The chain is built from TRBV4-2 and TRBJ2-2; TRBD1 might be the D (5 bases). The V gene lost 0 bases and the J gene lost 7 bases, with 15 bases spanning the gap. The CDR3 consists of 16 residues. Germline CDR1 is LGHNA and CDR2 is YNFKEQ. CDR3 nucleotides: TGTGCCAGCAGCCAAGATAGGCAGGGAAAGGTCGGGGAGCTGTTTTTT. This gives the protein CASSQDRQGKVGELFF.

This clone was detected only once. The rearrangement links TRBV18 to TRBJ2-6, with D maybe TRBD2 (6 bases). Germline CDR1 reads KGHSH; CDR2 reads LQKENI. V dropped 3 bases and J dropped 0 bases, with 12 bases sitting between them. The CDR3 spans 17 residues. This chain's CDR3 is CASSPGGGGSGANVLTF. CDR3 in DNA: TGTGCCAGCTCACCGGGGGGAGGTGGCTCTGGGGCCAACGTCCTGACTTTC.

The rearrangement links TRBV6-6 to TRBJ2-1, with D possibly being TRBD2 (6 bases). Germline assignment: CDR1 MNHNY and CDR2 SVGAGI (reference sequence). This CDR3 has 15 residues. The V gene lost 0 bases and the J gene lost 2 bases, with 8 bases spanning the gap. In nucleotides, the CDR3 is TGTGCCAGCAGTTACTCGAGCGGGCCCTACAATGAGCAGTTCTTC. This sequence encodes CASSYSSGPYNEQFF.

The chain combines TRBV7-9 with TRBJ1-5; D remains unclear. The CDR3 covers 17 residues. Germline V CDR1 and CDR2: SEHNR, FQNEAQ (reference sequence). V lost 3 bases to trimming and J lost 2 bases, with 17 bases between them. The CDR3 DNA reads TGTGCCAGCAGCTTGGGTCTTGGCGGGCTCGGCAATCAGCCCCAGCATTTT. Protein product: CASSLGLGGLGNQPQHF.

This clone was recorded once. This chain links TRBV7-9 with TRBJ1-1, with 8 bases identical to TRBD1. The CDR3 contains 14 residues. The V gene's germline CDR1 is SEHNR and CDR2 FQNEAQ (reference sequence). V lost 3 bases to trimming and J lost 4 bases; unmatched junction nucleotides: 4. The DNA of the CDR3 is TGTGCCAGCAGCTTCACAGGGGGGAGCACTGAAGCTTTCTTT. It codes for CASSFTGGSTEAFF.

A few counts support this clone. The chain combines TRBV5-1 with TRBJ2-2; a possible D gene is TRBD2 (6 bases). This CDR3 region has 16 residues. The V end lost 4 bases, the J end lost 5 bases, and 18 bases lay between the germline ends. In germline, CDR1 is SGHRS, CDR2 YFSETQ. The CDR3 DNA reads as TGCGCCAGCAGCGAACAAGGGTTCGGGGGAACCGGGGAGCTGTTTTTT. Its protein product is CASSEQGFGGTGELFF.